This T cell receptor beta chain was obtained from a study of neoadjuvant anti-PD-1 for oral cavity cancer. Across the study: Patients without progression received a fourth nivolumab dose around day 43, then surgical resection on days 50-56. General study results and limits: Pretreatment Treg/Th17 ratio correlated inversely with post-treatment tumor clonality.

To note about this clone: Antigen: not known.

Tumor libraries mostly used about 4.6 ug genomic DNA, two replicates each. The protocol was immunoSEQ multiplex PCR, while the TCRdb copy is restricted to in-frame clones and leaves out a portion. The repertoire consists of 7,100 or so clones, with 60% occurring once and the leading ten covering roughly 6%. Germline CDR1 is MDHEN and CDR2 is SYDVKM. This CDR3 comprises 15 residues. Trimming shortened V by 6 bases and J by 2 bases, and 16 bases separated the two germline ends. The sequence came from a person aged 35-79 years with oral cavity squamous cell carcinoma. The rearrangement joins TRBV28 to TRBJ1-1; D is perhaps TRBD1 (6 bases). The source material was tumor tissue, sampled before nivolumab (anti-PD-1) treatment. This CDR3 is CASRVNRAGNTEAFF. DNA of the CDR3: TGTGCCAGCAGAGTCAACAGGGCGGGCAACACTGAAGCTTTCTTT.